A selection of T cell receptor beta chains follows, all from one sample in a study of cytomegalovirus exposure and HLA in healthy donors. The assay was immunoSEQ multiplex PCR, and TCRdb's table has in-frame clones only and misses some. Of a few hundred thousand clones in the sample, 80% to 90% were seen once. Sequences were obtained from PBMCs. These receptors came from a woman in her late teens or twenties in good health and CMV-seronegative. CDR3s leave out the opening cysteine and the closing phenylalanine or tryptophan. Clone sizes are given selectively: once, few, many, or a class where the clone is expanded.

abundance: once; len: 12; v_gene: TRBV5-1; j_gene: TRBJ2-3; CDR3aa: ASTPTGGTDTQY
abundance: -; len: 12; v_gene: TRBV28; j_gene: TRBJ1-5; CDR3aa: ASSLHRVEQPQH
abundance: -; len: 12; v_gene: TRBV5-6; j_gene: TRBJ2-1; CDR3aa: ASTASGYHNEQF
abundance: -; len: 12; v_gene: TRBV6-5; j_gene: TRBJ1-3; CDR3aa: ASSPTGPGNTIY
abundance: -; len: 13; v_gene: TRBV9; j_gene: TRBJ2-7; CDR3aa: ASSVSGGPSYEQY
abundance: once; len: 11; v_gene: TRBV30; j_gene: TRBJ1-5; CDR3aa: AWSVRSDQPQH
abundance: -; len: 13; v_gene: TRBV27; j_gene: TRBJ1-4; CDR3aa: ASSALGQGNEKLF
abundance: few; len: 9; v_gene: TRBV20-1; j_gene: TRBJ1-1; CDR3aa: SAPQNTEAF
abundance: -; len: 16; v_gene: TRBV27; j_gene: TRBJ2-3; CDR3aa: ASSPAWTGRWGTDTQY
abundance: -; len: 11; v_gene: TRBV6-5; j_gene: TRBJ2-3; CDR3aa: ASTPSGTDTQY
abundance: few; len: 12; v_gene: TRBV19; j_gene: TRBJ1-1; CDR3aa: ASSAVRVSTEAF
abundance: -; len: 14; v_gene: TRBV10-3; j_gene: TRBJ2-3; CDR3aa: AISESSGYSTDTQY
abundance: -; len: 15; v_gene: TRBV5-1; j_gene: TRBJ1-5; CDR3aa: ASSTDRGQLCNQPQH
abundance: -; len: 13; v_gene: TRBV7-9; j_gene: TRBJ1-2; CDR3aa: ASSDSGRINYGYT
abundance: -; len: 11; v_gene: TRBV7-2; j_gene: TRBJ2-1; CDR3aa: ASSLGGPNEQF
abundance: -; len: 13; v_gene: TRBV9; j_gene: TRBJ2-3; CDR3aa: ASSVDVSLTDTQY
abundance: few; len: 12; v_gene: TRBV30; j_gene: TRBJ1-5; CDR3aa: AWRSGGGSQPQH
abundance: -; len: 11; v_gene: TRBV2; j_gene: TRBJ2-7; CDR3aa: ASGERISYEQY
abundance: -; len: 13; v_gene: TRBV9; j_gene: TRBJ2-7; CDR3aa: ASSGGLAGGYEQY
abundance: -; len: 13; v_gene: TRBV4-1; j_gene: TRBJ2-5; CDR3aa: ASSRVEGFQETQY
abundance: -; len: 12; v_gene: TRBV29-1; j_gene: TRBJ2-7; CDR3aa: SVEWAGTSYEQY
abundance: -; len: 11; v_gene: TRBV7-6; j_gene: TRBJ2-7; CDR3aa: ASRSGRDYEQY
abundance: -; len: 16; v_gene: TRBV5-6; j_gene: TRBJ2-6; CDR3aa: ASSSLTSGYSGANVLT
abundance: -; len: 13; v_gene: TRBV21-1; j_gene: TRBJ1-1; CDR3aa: ASTRVGGKNTEAF
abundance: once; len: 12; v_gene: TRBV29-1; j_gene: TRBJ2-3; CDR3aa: SVDDRGITDTQY
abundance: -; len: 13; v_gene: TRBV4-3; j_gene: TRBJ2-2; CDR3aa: ASSQDPAGTGELF
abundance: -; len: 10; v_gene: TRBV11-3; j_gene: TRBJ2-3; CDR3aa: ASSQLADTQY
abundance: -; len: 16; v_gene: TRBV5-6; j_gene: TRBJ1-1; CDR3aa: ASSLAGGSWAMNTEAF
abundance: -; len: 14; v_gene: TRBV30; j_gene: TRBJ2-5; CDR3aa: AWSVHRGNFQETQY
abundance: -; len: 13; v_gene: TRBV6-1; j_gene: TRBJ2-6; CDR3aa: ASSEDLSGANVLT
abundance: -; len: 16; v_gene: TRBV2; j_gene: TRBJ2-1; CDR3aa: ASRRLAGTRSSYNEQF
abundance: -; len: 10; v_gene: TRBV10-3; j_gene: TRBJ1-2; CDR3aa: ASTGGGYGYT
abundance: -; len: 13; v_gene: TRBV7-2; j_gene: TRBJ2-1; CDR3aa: ASSPAGNTGGEQF
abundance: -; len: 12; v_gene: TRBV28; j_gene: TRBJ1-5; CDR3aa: ASKRVWANQPQH
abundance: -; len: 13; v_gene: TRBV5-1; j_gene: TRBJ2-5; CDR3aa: ASSLARLAGETQY
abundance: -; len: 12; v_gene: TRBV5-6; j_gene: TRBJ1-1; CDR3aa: ASSLGAENTEAF
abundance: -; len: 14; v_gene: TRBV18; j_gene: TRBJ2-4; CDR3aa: ASSPLGLAEKNIQY
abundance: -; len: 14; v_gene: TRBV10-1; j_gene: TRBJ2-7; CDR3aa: ASSGTGTGNSYEQY
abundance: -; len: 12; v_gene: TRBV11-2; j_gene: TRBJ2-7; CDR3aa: ASSLGRGQYEQY